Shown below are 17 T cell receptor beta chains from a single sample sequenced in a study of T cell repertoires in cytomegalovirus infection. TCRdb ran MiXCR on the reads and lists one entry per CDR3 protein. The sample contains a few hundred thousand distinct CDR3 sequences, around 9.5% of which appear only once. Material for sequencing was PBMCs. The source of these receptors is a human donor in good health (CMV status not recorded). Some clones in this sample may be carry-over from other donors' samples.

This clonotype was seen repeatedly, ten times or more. The CDR3 DNA sequence: TGTGCCAGCAGTAAGACCCGGCCCGGGGAGCTGTTTTTT. This codes for CASSKTRPGELFF. This chain connects TRBV12-3 or TRBV12-4 to TRBJ2-2; the D is unclear. Trimming left V 5 bases short and J 6 bases short, with 10 bases between. This CDR3 has 13 amino acids.

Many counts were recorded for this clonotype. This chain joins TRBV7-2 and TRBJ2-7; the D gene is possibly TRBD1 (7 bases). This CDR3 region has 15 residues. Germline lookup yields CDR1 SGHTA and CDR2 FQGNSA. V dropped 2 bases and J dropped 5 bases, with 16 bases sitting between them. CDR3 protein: CASSLLGRGRNEQYF. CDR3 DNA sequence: TGTGCCAGCAGCTTATTGGGCAGGGGGAGGAACGAGCAGTACTTC.

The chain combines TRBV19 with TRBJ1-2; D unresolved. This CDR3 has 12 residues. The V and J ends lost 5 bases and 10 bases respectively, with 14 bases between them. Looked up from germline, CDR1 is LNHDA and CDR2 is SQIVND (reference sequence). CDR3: CASSPSGIYYTF. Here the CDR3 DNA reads TGTGCCAGTAGTCCCAGTGGTATTTACTACACCTTC.

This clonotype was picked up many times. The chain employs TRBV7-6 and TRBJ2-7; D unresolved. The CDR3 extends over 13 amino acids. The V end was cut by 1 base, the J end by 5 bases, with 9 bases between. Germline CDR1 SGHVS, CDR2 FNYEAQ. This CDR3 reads CASSLDMWNEQYF. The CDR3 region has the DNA TGTGCCAGCAGCTTAGACATGTGGAACGAGCAGTACTTC.

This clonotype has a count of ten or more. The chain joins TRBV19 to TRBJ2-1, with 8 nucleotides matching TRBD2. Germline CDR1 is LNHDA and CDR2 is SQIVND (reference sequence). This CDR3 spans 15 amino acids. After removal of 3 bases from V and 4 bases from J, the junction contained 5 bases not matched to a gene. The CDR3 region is CASSIGGRYYNEQFF. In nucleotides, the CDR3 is TGTGCCAGTAGTATTGGCGGGAGGTATTACAATGAGCAGTTCTTC. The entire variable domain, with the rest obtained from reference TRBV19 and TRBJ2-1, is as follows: DGGITQSPKYLFRKEGQNVTLSCEQNLNHDAMYWYRQDPGQGLRLIYYSQIVNDFQKGDIAEGYSVSREKKESFPLTVTSAQKNPTAFYLCASSIGGRYYNEQFFGPGTRLTVL.

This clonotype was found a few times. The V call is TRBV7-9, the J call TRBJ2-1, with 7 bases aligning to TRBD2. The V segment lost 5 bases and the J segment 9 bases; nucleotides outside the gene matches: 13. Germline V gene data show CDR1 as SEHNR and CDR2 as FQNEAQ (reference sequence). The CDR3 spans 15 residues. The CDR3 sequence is CASSRRTGRESEQFF. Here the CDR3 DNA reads TGTGCCAGCAGCCGCCGGACTGGGAGGGAAAGTGAGCAGTTCTTC.

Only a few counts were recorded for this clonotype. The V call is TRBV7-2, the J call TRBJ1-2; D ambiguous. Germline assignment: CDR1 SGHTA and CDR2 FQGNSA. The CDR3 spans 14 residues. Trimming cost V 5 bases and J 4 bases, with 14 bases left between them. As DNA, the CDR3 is TGTGCCAGCAGCGGCTTTGGGATCGGCTATGGCTACACCTTC. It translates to CASSGFGIGYGYTF.

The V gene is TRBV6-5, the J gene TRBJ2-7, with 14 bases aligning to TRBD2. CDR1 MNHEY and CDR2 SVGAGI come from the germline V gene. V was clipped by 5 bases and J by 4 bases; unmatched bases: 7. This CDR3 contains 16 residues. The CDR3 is CASSPHRTSGRYEQYF. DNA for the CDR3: TGTGCCAGCAGTCCACACAGGACTAGCGGGAGGTACGAGCAGTACTTC.

The CDR3 sequence is CASSLGGRGGQETQYF. The CDR3, as DNA: TGTGCCAGCAGTCTAGGAGGGCGGGGGGGTCAAGAGACCCAGTACTTC. This sequence joins TRBV11-2 and TRBJ2-5; 9 bases line up with TRBD2. J gave up 2 bases and V 6 bases, and 10 bases lay outside the gene matches. CDR3 length: 16 residues. The germline CDR1 and CDR2 sequences are SGHAT and FQNNGV.

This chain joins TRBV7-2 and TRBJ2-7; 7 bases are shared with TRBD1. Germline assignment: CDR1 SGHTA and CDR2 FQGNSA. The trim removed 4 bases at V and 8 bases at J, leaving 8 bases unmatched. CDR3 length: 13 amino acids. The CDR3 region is CASSWGQPEKQYF. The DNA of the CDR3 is TGTGCCAGCAGCTGGGGACAGCCTGAAAAGCAGTACTTC.

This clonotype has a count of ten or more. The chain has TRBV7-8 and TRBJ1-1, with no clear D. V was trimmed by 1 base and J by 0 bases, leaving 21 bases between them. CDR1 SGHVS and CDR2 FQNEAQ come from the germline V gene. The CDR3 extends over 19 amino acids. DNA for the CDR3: TGTGCCAGCAGCTTAGATCGCTTACCACCCAATAGGATGAACACTGAAGCTTTCTTT. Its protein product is CASSLDRLPPNRMNTEAFF. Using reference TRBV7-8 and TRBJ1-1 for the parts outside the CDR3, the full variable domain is GAGVSQSPRYKVAKRGQDVALRCDPISGHVSLFWYQQALGQGPEFLTYFQNEAQLDKSGLPSDRFFAERPEGSVSTLKIQRTQQEDSAVYLCASSLDRLPPNRMNTEAFFGQGTRLTVV.

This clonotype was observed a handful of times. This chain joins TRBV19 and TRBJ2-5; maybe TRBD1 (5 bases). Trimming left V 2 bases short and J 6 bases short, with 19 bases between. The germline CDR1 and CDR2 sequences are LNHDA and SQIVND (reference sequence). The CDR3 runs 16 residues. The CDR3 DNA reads TGTGCCAGTAGTATACTTGGGTCTCAGGGCCCGCAGACCCAGTACTTC. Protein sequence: CASSILGSQGPQTQYF.

The CDR3 nucleotides are TGTGCCAGCAGTGAGTCAGGGAGCTCTGGAAACACCATATATTTT. It yields the protein CASSESGSSGNTIYF. This chain connects TRBV28 to TRBJ1-3; a weak D match, TRBD1 (5 bases). The V gene's germline CDR1 is MDHEN and CDR2 SYDVKM. CDR3 length equals 15 residues. V lost 5 bases and J lost 0, with 11 bases in between.

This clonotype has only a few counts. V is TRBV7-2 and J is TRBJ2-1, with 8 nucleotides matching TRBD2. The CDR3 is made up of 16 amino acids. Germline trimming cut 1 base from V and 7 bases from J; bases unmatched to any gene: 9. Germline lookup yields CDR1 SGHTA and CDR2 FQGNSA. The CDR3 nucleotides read TGTGCCAGCAGCTTAGTGGCGGGGGGTGGTTTGAATGAGCAGTTCTTC. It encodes CASSLVAGGGLNEQFF.

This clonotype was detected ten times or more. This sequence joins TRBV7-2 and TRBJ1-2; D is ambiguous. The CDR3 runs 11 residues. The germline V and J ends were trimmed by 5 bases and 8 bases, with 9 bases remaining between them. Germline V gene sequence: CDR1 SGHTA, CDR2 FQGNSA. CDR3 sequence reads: CASSPSVGYTF. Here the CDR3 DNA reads TGTGCCAGCAGCCCATCCGTCGGCTACACCTTC.

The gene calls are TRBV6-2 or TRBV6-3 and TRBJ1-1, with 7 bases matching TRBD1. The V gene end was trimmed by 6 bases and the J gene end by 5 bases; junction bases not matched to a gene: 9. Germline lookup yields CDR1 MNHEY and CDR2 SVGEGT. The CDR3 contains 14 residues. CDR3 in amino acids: CASSRQGGRTEAFF. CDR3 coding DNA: TGTGCCAGCAGCAGACAGGGAGGTAGGACTGAAGCTTTCTTT.

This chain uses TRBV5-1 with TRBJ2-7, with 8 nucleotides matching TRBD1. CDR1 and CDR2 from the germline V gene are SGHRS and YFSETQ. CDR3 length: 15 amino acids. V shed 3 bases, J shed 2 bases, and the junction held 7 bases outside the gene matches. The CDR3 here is CASSSGQGPTYEQYF. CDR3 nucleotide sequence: TGCGCCAGCAGCTCCGGACAGGGACCCACCTACGAGCAGTACTTC.